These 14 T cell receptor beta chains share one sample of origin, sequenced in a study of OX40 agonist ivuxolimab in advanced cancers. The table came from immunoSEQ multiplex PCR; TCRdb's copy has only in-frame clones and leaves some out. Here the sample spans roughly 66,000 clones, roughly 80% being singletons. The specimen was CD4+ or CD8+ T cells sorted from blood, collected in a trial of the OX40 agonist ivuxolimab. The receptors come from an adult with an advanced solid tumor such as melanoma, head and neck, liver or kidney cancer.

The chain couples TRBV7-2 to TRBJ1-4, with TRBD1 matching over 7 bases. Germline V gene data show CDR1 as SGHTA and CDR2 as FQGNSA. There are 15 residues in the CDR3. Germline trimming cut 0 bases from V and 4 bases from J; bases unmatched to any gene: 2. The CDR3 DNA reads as TGTGCCAGCAGCTTAGCAGGGGGCGGTAATGAAAAACTGTTTTTT. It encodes CASSLAGGGNEKLFF.

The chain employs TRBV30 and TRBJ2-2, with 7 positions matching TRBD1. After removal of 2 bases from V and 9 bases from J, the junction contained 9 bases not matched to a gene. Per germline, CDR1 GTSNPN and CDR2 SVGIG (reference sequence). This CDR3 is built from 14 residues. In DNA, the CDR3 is TGTGCCTGGAGTCCCACAGGGGTCCAGCGGGAGCTGTTTTTT. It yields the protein CAWSPTGVQRELFF.

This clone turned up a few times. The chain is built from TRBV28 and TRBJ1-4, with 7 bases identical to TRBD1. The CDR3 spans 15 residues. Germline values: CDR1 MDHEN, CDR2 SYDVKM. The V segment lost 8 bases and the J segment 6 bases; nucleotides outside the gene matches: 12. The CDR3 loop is CASRSGTERYEKLFF. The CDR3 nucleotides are TGTGCCAGCCGTTCCGGGACAGAACGTTATGAAAAACTGTTTTTT.

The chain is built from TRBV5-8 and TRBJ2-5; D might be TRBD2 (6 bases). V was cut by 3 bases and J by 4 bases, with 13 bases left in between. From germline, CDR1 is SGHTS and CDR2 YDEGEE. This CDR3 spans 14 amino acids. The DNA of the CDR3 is TGTGCCAGCAGCTCCTACTCGGGACTAGAGACCCAGTACTTC. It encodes CASSSYSGLETQYF.

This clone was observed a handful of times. The CDR3 sequence is CASSVVQGREANYGYTF. The CDR3 DNA sequence: TGTGCCAGCAGCGTAGTACAGGGCCGGGAAGCTAACTATGGCTACACCTTC. V usage is TRBV9 and J usage is TRBJ1-2; perhaps TRBD1 as D (6 bases). The CDR3 loop spans 17 amino acids. Trimming removed 0 bases from V and 0 bases from J, with 15 bases in between. Germline V gene data show CDR1 as SGDLS and CDR2 as YYNGEE.

CDR3 amino acids: CASSERNLKDAGEQYF. CDR3 nucleotides: TGTGCCAGCAGTGAACGAAACCTGAAAGACGCGGGCGAGCAGTACTTC. The chain is built from TRBV2 and TRBJ2-7; D may be TRBD2 (5 bases). This CDR3 contains 16 residues. Germline V gives CDR1 SNHLY, CDR2 FYNNEI. Trimming stripped 2 bases from V and 6 bases from J, with 20 bases between.

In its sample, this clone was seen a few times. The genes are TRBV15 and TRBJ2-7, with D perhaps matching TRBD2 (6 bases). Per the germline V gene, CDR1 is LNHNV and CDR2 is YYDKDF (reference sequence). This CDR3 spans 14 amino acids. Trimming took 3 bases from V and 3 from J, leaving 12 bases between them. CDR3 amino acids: CATSSRGLNYEQYV. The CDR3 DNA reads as TGTGCCACCAGCAGCCGGGGACTGAACTACGAGCAGTACGTC.

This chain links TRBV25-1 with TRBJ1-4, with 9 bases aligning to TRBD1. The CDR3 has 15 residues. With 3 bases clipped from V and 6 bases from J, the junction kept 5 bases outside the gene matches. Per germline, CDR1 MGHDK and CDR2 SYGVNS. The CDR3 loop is CASSDPGQGDEKLFF. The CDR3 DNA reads TGTGCCAGCAGTGACCCGGGACAGGGTGATGAAAAACTGTTTTTT.

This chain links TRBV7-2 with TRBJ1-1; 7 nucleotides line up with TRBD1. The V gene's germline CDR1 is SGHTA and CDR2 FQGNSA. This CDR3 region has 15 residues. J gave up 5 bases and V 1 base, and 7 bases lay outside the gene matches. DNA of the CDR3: TGTGCCAGCAGCTTAGGGACAGGAAAGGTTACTGAAGCTTTCTTT. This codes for CASSLGTGKVTEAFF.

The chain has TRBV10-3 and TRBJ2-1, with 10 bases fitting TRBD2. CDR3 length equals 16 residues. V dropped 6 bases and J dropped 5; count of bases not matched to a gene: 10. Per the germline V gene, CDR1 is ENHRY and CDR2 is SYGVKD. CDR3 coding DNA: TGTGCCATCAGGAGGGGGCTAGCGGGAGTTAACAATGAGCAGTTCTTC. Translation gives CAIRRGLAGVNNEQFF.

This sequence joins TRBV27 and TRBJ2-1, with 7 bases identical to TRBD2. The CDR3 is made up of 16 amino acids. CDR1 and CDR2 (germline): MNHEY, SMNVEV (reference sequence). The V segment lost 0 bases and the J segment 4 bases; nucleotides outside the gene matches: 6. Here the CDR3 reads CASSLSASGNYNEQFF. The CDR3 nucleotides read TGTGCCAGCAGTTTATCGGCTAGCGGAAATTACAATGAGCAGTTCTTC.

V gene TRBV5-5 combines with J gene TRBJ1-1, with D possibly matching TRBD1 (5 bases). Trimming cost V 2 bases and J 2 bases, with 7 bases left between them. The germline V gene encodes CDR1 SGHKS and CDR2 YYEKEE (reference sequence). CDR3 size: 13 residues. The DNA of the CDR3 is TGTGCCAGCAGCTTCGACAGAAACACTGAAGCTTTCTTT. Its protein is CASSFDRNTEAFF.

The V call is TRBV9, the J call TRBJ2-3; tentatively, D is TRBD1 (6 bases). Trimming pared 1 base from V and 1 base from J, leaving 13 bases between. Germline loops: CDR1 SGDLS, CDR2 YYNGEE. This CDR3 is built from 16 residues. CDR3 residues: CASSVSGAGGTDTQYF. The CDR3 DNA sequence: TGTGCCAGCAGCGTATCTGGCGCAGGGGGCACAGATACGCAGTATTTT.

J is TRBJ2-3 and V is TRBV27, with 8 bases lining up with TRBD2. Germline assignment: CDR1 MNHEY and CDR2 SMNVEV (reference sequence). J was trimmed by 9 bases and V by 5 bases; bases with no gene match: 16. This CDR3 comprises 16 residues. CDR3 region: CASSLAGGLRSRTQYF. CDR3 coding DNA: TGTGCCAGCAGTCTCGCGGGGGGACTCCGAAGTAGGACGCAGTATTTT.